The clone carrying this T cell receptor (beta chain) was recorded a few times. Some clones are missing from TCRdb's copy, which holds only in-frame ones; the method was immunoSEQ multiplex PCR. The sample lists roughly 80,000 clones, around 86% seen once, with approximately 2.1% in the top ten. The source of the sample is a study of glioma-infiltrating T cells after dendritic cell vaccination. Study-level background: At biweekly intervals, patients got three intradermal dendritic cell vaccine injections.

Time point in this sample: after dendritic cell vaccination, including at tumor progression/relapse. Trimming took off 1 base at V and 4 bases at J, with 8 bases between the two ends. CDR3 size: 13 residues. Looked up from germline, CDR1 is SGHKS and CDR2 is YYEKEE (reference sequence). Specimen: blood, collected after dendritic cell vaccination. This chain connects TRBV5-5 to TRBJ2-5; D ambiguous. The source of this sequence is a human donor with glioblastoma. CDR3 nucleotide sequence: TGTGCCAGCAGCTTGACCTCAGTAGAGACCCAGTACTTC. It specifies CASSLTSVETQYF.